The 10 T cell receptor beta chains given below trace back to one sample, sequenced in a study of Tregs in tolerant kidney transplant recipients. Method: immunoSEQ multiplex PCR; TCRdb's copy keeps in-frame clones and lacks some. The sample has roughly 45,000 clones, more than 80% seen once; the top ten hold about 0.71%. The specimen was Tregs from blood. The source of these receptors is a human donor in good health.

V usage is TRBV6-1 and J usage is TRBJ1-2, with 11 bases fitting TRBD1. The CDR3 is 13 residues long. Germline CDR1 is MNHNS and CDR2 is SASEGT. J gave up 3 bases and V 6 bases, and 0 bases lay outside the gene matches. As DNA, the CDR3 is TGTGCCAGCAGGGGACAGGGGGACTATGGCTACACCTTC. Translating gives CASRGQGDYGYTF.

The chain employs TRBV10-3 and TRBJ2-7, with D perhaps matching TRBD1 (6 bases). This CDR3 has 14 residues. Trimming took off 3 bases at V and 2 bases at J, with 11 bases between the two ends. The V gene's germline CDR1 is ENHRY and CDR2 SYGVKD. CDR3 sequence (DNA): TGTGCCATCAGTGACTACAGGGCCCCCTACGAGCAGTACTTC. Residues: CAISDYRAPYEQYF.

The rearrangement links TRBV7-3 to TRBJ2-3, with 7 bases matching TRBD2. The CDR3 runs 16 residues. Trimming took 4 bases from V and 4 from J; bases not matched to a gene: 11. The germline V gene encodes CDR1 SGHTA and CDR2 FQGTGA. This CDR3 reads CASSSGLGGVSDTQYF. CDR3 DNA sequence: TGTGCCAGCAGCTCAGGACTAGGCGGCGTCTCAGATACGCAGTATTTT.

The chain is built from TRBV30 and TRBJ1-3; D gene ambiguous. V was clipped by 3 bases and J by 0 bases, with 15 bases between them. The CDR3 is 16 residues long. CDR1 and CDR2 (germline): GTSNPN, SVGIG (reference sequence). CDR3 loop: CAWRRDKILSGNTIYF. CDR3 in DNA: TGTGCCTGGAGGCGGGATAAAATCCTCTCTGGAAACACCATATATTTT.

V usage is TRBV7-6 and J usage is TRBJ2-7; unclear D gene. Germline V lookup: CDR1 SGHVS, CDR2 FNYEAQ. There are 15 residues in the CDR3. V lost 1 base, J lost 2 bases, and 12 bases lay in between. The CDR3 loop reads CASSLGPTGPYEQYF. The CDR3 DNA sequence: TGTGCCAGCAGCTTAGGACCCACCGGACCCTACGAGCAGTACTTC.

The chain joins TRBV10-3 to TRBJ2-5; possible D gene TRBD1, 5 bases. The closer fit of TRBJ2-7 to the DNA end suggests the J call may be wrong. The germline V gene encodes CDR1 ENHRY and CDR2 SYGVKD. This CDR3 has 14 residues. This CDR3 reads CAISVERGGYEQYF. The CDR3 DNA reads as TGTGCCATCAGTGTGGAAAGGGGCGGCTACGAGCAGTACTTC.

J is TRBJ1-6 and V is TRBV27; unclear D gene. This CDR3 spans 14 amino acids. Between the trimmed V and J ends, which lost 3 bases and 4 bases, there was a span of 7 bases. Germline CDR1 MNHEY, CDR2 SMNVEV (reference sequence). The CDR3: CASSFLGYNSPLHF. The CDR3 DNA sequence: TGTGCCAGCAGTTTTCTGGGGTATAATTCACCCCTCCACTTT.

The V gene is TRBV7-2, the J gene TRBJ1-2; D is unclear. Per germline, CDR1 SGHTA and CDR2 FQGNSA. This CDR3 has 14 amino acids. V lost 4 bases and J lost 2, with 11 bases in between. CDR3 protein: CASSYSQENYGYTF. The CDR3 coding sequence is TGTGCCAGCAGCTACAGTCAGGAAAACTATGGCTACACCTTC.

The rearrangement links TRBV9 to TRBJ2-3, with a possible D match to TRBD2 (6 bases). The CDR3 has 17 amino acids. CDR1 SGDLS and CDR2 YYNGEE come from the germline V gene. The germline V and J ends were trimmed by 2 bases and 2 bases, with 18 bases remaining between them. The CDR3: CASSVGTRDFFTDTQYF. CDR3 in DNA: TGTGCCAGCAGCGTGGGAACCCGGGACTTTTTCACAGATACGCAGTATTTT.

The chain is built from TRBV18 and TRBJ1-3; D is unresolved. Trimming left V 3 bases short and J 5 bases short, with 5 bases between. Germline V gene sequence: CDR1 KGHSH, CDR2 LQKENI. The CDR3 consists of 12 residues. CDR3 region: CASSPGRNTIYF. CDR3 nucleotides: TGTGCCAGCTCACCTGGCCGAAACACCATATATTTT.